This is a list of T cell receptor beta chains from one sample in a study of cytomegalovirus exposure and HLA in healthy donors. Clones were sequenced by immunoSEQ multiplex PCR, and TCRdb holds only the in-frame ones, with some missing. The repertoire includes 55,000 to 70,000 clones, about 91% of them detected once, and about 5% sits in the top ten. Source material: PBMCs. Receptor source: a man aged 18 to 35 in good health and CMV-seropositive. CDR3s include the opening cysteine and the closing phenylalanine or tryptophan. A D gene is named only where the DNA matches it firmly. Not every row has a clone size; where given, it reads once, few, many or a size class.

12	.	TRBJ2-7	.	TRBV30	CAWAGEGEEQYF	TGTGCCTGGGCCGGGGAGGGGGAAGAGCAGTACTTC
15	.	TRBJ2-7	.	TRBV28	CASSSLTDAFHEQYF	TGTGCCAGCAGTTCGCTGACAGACGCCTTCCACGAGCAGTACTTC
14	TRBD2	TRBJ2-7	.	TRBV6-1	CASRPAGTGYEQYF	TGTGCCAGCAGACCAGCGGGAACGGGCTACGAGCAGTACTTC
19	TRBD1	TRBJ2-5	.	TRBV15	CATSREGLGTGALQETQYF	TGTGCCACCAGCAGAGAGGGTCTCGGGACAGGGGCCCTACAAGAGACCCAGTACTTC
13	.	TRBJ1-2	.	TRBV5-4	CASSYASEWGYTF	TGTGCCAGCAGCTACGCGTCCGAGTGGGGCTACACCTTC
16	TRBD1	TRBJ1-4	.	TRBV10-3	CAISEGGTGGMKNLFF	TGTGCCATCAGTGAGGGTGGGACAGGGGGAATGAAAAACCTGTTTTTT
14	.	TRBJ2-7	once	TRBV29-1	CSVSGVHLSYEQYF	TGCAGCGTTTCAGGTGTTCACCTCTCCTACGAGCAGTACTTC
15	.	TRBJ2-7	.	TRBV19	CASSITRATSYEQYF	TGTGCCAGTAGTATAACCAGGGCAACCTCCTACGAGCAGTACTTC
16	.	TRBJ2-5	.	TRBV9	CASSVRDSPYQETQYF	TGTGCCAGCAGCGTTCGGGACTCTCCGTACCAAGAGACCCAGTACTTC
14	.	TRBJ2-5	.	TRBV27	CASSLGLFEETQYF	TGTGCCAGCAGTCTGGGGCTTTTCGAGGAGACCCAGTACTTC
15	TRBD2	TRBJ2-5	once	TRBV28	CASSFSRAGVETQYF	TGTGCCAGCAGTTTTTCCCGAGCGGGAGTGGAGACCCAGTACTTC
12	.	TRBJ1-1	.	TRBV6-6	CASSTVNTEAFF	TGTGCCAGCAGTACAGTGAACACTGAAGCTTTCTTT
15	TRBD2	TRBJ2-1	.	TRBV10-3	CAITPRLADYNEQFF	TGTGCCATCACACCAAGGCTAGCGGACTACAATGAGCAGTTCTTC
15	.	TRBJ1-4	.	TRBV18	CASSPTRILDEKLFF	TGTGCCAGCTCACCAACGAGGATTTTGGATGAAAAACTGTTTTTT
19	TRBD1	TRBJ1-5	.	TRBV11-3	CASSLDRPGTGSGHQPQHF	TGTGCCAGCAGCTTAGATCGGCCGGGGACAGGGTCAGGCCACCAGCCCCAGCATTTT
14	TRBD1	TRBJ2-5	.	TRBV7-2	CASSPRTGTETQYF	TGTGCCAGCAGCCCCCGGACAGGGACCGAGACCCAGTACTTC
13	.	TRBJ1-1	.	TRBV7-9	CASSPETGIEAFF	TGTGCCAGCAGCCCTGAAACAGGGATAGAAGCTTTCTTT
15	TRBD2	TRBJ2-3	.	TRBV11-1	CASSPGLAGEGTQYF	TGTGCCAGCAGCCCCGGACTAGCGGGAGAAGGTACGCAGTATTTT
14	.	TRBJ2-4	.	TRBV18	CASSETVAKNIQYF	TGTGCCAGCTCAGAGACAGTAGCCAAAAACATTCAGTACTTC
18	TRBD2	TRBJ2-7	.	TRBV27	CASSFPSPMGVAGAEQYF	TGTGCCAGCAGTTTCCCCAGCCCTATGGGGGTAGCGGGAGCCGAGCAGTACTTC